A single T cell receptor beta chain is shown here with its context. What antigen it recognizes has not been identified. No base quality values were provided; no much bigger clone lies one nucleotide off. For repertoire sequencing, the TCR beta CDR3 regions were amplified from RNA transcripts. HTBI primers and the Qiagen OneStep RT-PCR kit were used in a first-round RT-PCR, which was followed by a second-round multiplex PCR, size selection and purification. Libraries were sequenced on an Illumina HiSeq2000 using paired-end 100 bp reads. On the authors' methods: SOAPnuke was used for read processing, and reads with adapters, uncalled bases, a mean Phred below 15, or no exact constant-primer or identifier match were discarded. High-quality paired reads were merged with COPE v1.2.5. Unique nucleotide sequences were defined as clonotypes and aligned to IMGT TRB V, D and J references using MiTCR v1.1. Analysis was restricted to V-J combinations with a frequency above 0.0001, which covered about 99% of repertoires. For each V-J combination, a TCR clonal expansion and chaos score was defined as F50 clonal expansion divided by the chaos observed in the TCRdist matrix. Welch's t-statistics and random forest were used to narrow the features down to more than 10 V-J combinations, which were then fed into a naive Bayes classifier. The similarity between thyroid and blood repertoires was quantified using the Morisita-Horn index. In TCRdb, the public reads were trimmed at Q25 with fastp and aligned with MiXCR, with productive beta chains retained. Duplicate CDR3 protein sequences are folded into a single record with the most common DNA and genes. The V and J calls were determined by TCRdb, not by the authors. The sample table contains 1 million to 1.3 million distinct CDR3 sequences; only one count was recorded for about 36% of them. The ten largest clones add up to roughly 10% of the sample.

This specimen comes from a study of Graves' ophthalmopathy and Graves' hyperthyroidism (dated by TCRdb to the late 2010s). Concerning the study at large: Hyperthyroidism was considered stable if no progression to ophthalmopathy occurred within 18 months of follow-up. In total, 135 blood samples were TCR-sequenced: roughly 45 ophthalmopathy, some 72 hyperthyroidism and roughly 17 hyperthyroidism-to-ophthalmopathy patients. The independent validation cohort included around 19 hyperthyroidism patients plus 17 patients who later progressed from hyperthyroidism to ophthalmopathy. In more than five hyperthyroidism patients, the T-cell repertoires found in thyroid tissue were compared with those found in blood. A discovery set of 100 patients (43 ophthalmopathy, approximately 58 stable hyperthyroidism) was enrolled to explore V-J signatures distinguishing ophthalmopathy from hyperthyroidism. Following sample collection, hyperthyroidism patients were given methimazole at a starting dose of 30 mg daily, and ophthalmopathy patients were given high-dose intravenous methylprednisolone. The study used signatures of the TCR beta repertoire to tell Graves' ophthalmopathy apart from Graves' hyperthyroidism and to predict which patients would progress to ophthalmopathy.

V is reduced by 5 bases and J by 5 bases, leaving a spacing of 15 bases between them. The CDR3 holds 13 amino acids from the cysteine to the phenylalanine. The retained sequence is limited to the CDR3, 39 bases, with the frame set at the first base. Based on the germline V gene, the CDR1 and CDR2 sequences are SQVTM and ANQGSEA. Hyperthyroidism patients were newly diagnosed, were aged 18 to 65 years, and had a disease duration under 2 months. Patients with other autoimmune diseases, uncontrolled infections, pregnancy or lactation were excluded from the study. Clinical symptoms, serum thyroxine, TRAb, thyroid ultrasound and orbital computed tomography were used for diagnosis. Total RNA was extracted using Trizol reagent, and RNA quality was checked on an Agilent 2100 Bioanalyzer. Here is what the overall study found, with its caveats: Sample size was not predetermined statistically, and investigators were not blinded to group allocation. Most expanded thyroid clonotypes with a frequency above 0.001 also appeared in blood, which suggests that blood repertoires may reflect the immune response in the thyroid. Ophthalmopathy was separated from stable hyperthyroidism by the 13-signature model with more than 85% sensitivity and 81% to 83% specificity in cross-validation and with 80%/75% in the test set. In validation, the model predicted ophthalmopathy progression with 70.59% sensitivity and about 73% specificity; some 13 predicted patients were CT-confirmed with GO in a median of approximately six months.

This TCR came from an adult man with Graves' hyperthyroidism. The specimen sequenced was peripheral blood or thyroid tissue (not recorded which). The receptor chain draws on TRBV29-1 and TRBJ2-5; the D gene is possibly TRBD1 or TRBD2, each agreeing over 5 bases. The CDR3 reads as follows: CSVTTGARETQYF. The sequenced DNA is TGCAGCGTTACAACCGGGGCCAGGGAGACCCAGTACTTC.